This T cell receptor beta chain was found in a study of early T cells in non-severe SARS-CoV-2 infection. As for the study in general: Alpha and beta chains were unpaired, from unsorted whole-blood bulk RNA.

Germline V gene lookup returns CDR1 MNHEY and CDR2 SMNVEV (reference sequence). Trimming took 2 bases from V and 4 from J, leaving 9 bases between them. CDR3 length: 13 residues. Unique molecular identifiers were affixed to single, distinct cDNA molecules. TCRdb processed the 5' RACE reads anew with MiXCR; each CDR3 protein has one entry. This repertoire shows some 59,000 distinct CDR3 sequences, roughly 9% found once; its top ten account for 3.5% to 5%. The sequence came from an adult who was a healthcare worker with PCR-confirmed SARS-CoV-2 infection or an uninfected control (not recorded which). The sample in question was whole blood, obtained at baseline. The V and J genes are TRBV27 and TRBJ2-7; the D gene is possibly TRBD1 (5 bases). The CDR3 region has the DNA TGTGCCAGCAGTTTAATCGCAGGGTACGAGCAGTACTTC. It translates to CASSLIAGYEQYF.